This TCR beta chain was sequenced in a study of shared clonotypes between healthy human individuals. Across the study: Donors had three CD4 naive, three CD4 memory, two CD8 naive and one CD8 memory plate apiece.

The repertoire was sequenced with immunoSEQ multiplex PCR; TCRdb's copy has only in-frame clones and lacks some. The data hold 2.5 million or so clones, with around 90% observed a single time. Study-wide points: Between a handful of donors, naive CD4 clonotypes were shared at a level of approximately 5%.

V shed 4 bases and J shed 6 bases, with 8 bases lying between them. The CDR3 contains 12 residues. The V gene's germline CDR1 is MNHEY and CDR2 SMNVEV (reference sequence). With respect to this clone: The target antigen is unknown. Other nucleotide sequences from this sample produce the same CDR3.

The sequenced sample was naive CD4+ T cells sorted from blood. Subset denoted: CD45RA+ positively selected. The clonotype comes from a man between 18 and 29 years old in good health. J is TRBJ2-3 and V is TRBV27, with no clear D. DNA for the CDR3: TGTGCCAGCAGTTCCTTGAGGGATACGCAGTATTTT. Residues: CASSSLRDTQYF.